These 6 T cell receptor beta chains originate from one sample sequenced in a study of blood T cell repertoires in COVID-19. Some clones are missing from TCRdb's copy, which holds only in-frame ones; the method was immunoSEQ multiplex PCR. The sample lists 390,000 or so clones; around 87% were seen once. Sequencing was done on a sample of peripheral blood. The receptors originated from a woman aged 25 to 39 with COVID-19, enrolled during active disease.

The chain uses TRBV5-5 and TRBJ2-7; 9 nucleotides match TRBD1. J lost 3 bases, V lost 9 bases, and 10 bases had no gene match. Germline lookup yields CDR1 SGHKS and CDR2 YYEKEE (reference sequence). This CDR3 has 14 residues. This CDR3 is CATSRDRVVYEQYF. The DNA of the CDR3 is TGTGCCACTTCCCGGGACAGGGTAGTCTACGAGCAGTACTTC.

The chain couples TRBV30 to TRBJ1-2; D not certain. The CDR3 has 13 residues. V shed 2 bases and J shed 5 bases, with 12 bases lying between them. The germline V gene encodes CDR1 GTSNPN and CDR2 SVGIG (reference sequence). In DNA, the CDR3 is TGTGCCTGGAGTTGGAGGGTAGGGTATGGCTACACCTTC. Amino acid sequence: CAWSWRVGYGYTF.

The J gene is TRBJ2-5, the V gene TRBV3-1 (or the pseudogene TRBV3-2); TRBD2 matches 7 bases. Germline V CDR1 and CDR2: LGHDT, YNNKEL (reference sequence). The length of the CDR3 is 17 residues. V shed 1 base, J shed 1 base, and the junction held 9 bases outside the gene matches. The CDR3 here is CASSQGFSGGGQETQYF. CDR3 DNA sequence: TGTGCCAGCAGCCAAGGGTTTTCGGGAGGTGGCCAAGAGACCCAGTACTTC.

V usage is TRBV4-1 and J usage is TRBJ1-4, with D perhaps matching TRBD1 (6 bases). CDR1 and CDR2 from the germline V gene are MGHRA and YSYEKL. Trimming took 0 bases from V and 0 from J, leaving 11 bases between them. The CDR3 has 17 residues. In DNA, the CDR3 is TGCGCCAGCAGCCAAGATAGGGGGAGTTCAACTAATGAAAAACTGTTTTTT. This encodes CASSQDRGSSTNEKLFF.

V is TRBV9 and J is TRBJ2-1, with no clear D. The CDR3 is made up of 15 amino acids. Germline CDR1 is SGDLS and CDR2 is YYNGEE. V was trimmed by 0 bases and J by 0 bases, leaving 7 bases between them. Here the CDR3 DNA reads TGTGCCAGCAGCGTAGTACCACTCTCCTACAATGAGCAGTTCTTC. Residues: CASSVVPLSYNEQFF.

The chain couples TRBV7-9 to TRBJ2-2; 11 bases agree with TRBD2. The germline CDR1 and CDR2 sequences are SEHNR and FQNEAQ (reference sequence). V shed 6 bases and J 2 bases; nucleotides not matched to a gene: 5. The CDR3 covers 16 residues. The DNA of the CDR3 is TGTGCCAGCAGTATTACTAGCGGGAGTAACACCGGGGAGCTGTTTTTT. It is translated as CASSITSGSNTGELFF.